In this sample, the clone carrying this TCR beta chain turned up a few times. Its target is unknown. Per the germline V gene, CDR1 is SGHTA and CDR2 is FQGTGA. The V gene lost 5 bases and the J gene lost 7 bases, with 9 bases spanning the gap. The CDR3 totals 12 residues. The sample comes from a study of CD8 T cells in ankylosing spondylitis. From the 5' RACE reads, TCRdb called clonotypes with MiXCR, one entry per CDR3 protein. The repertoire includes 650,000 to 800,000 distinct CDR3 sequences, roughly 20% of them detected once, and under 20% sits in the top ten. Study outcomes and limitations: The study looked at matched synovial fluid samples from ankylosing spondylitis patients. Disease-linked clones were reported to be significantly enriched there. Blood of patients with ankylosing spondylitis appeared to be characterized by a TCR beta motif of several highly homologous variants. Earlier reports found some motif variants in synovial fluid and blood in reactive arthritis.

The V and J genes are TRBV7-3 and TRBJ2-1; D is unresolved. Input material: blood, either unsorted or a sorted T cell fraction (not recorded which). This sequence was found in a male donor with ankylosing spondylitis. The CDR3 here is CASSPSLNEQFF. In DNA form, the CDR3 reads TGTGCCAGCAGCCCCAGTCTAAATGAGCAGTTCTTC.